This TCR beta chain originates from a study of T cells in Graves' hyperthyroidism and ophthalmopathy. What was amplified from RNA transcripts were TCR beta CDR3 regions. The HTBI primer set drove a first-round RT-PCR of the TCR CDR3. TCRdb independently ran MiXCR on the multiplex PCR reads; one entry per CDR3 protein. This sample has about 420,000 distinct CDR3 sequences, with 15% to 19% found just once. This clonotype was counted at least ten times. The target antigen is unknown. General study points: For ophthalmopathy, model prediction preceded onset by a median 6.5 months.

The CDR3 loop spans 16 amino acids. V shed 5 bases, J shed 1 base, and the junction held 6 bases outside the gene matches. CDR1 LNHDA and CDR2 SQIVND come from the germline V gene (reference sequence). When ophthalmopathy did not progress within 18 months, Graves' hyperthyroidism was considered stable. The chain has TRBV19 and TRBJ1-1; 11 bases are a match to TRBD1. This TCR was recovered from a woman under 30 with Graves' hyperthyroidism. Specimen: blood. The CDR3: CASSPRTGGENTEAFF. The CDR3 DNA reads TGTGCCAGTAGTCCAAGGACAGGGGGCGAGAACACTGAAGCTTTCTTT.